A selection of T cell receptor beta chains follows, all from one sample in a study of PD-L1 blockade in urothelial cancer. Data came from immunoSEQ multiplex PCR; TCRdb stores just in-frame clones and leaves some out. The sample has almost 90,000 clones; roughly 84% are singletons. Source: PBMCs, taken around atezolizumab (anti-PD-L1) treatment. The receptors here all came from a man aged 60 to 69 with urothelial cancer. Each CDR3 is given with its conserved first and last residue. D genes are given only for firm matches. Size tells how often a clone was seen (once, few, many) or the class of an expanded clone, and some rows leave it out.

d_gene: NA
abundance: NA
j_gene: TRBJ2-3
v_gene: TRBV4-3
CDR3aa: CASSRTGGTDTQYF
CDR3nt: TGCGCCAGCAGCAGAACGGGTGGGACAGATACGCAGTATTTT

d_gene: NA
abundance: NA
j_gene: TRBJ2-2
v_gene: TRBV4-1
CDR3aa: CASSRGEGANGELFF
CDR3nt: TGCGCCAGCAGCCGGGGGGAAGGGGCCAACGGGGAGCTGTTTTTT

d_gene: NA
abundance: NA
j_gene: TRBJ1-3
v_gene: TRBV5-1
CDR3aa: CASSASSSGNTIYF
CDR3nt: TGCGCCAGCAGCGCTTCGAGCTCTGGAAACACCATATATTTT

d_gene: NA
abundance: once
j_gene: TRBJ1-5
v_gene: TRBV10-3
CDR3aa: CASRDIIGNQPQHF
CDR3nt: TGTGCCTCCCGGGACATAATAGGGAATCAGCCCCAGCATTTT

d_gene: TRBD2
abundance: NA
j_gene: TRBJ2-7
v_gene: TRBV4-3
CDR3aa: CASSTGSGDPYEQYF
CDR3nt: TGCGCCAGCAGCACAGGTAGCGGGGATCCCTACGAGCAGTACTTC

d_gene: NA
abundance: many
j_gene: TRBJ1-6
v_gene: TRBV6-5
CDR3aa: CASSYSRDSPLHF
CDR3nt: TGTGCCAGCAGTTACTCCCGGGATTCACCCCTCCACTTT

d_gene: TRBD1
abundance: NA
j_gene: TRBJ2-7
v_gene: TRBV6-5
CDR3aa: CASSYSTGLEQYF
CDR3nt: TGTGCCAGCAGTTACTCGACAGGGCTCGAGCAGTACTTC

d_gene: NA
abundance: NA
j_gene: TRBJ1-2
v_gene: TRBV5-1
CDR3aa: CASSVAGGGNGYTF
CDR3nt: TGCGCCAGCAGCGTGGCGGGTGGAGGGAATGGCTACACCTTC

d_gene: NA
abundance: NA
j_gene: TRBJ1-5
v_gene: TRBV12-5
CDR3aa: CASGLGGERNQPQHF
CDR3nt: TGTGCTAGTGGTTTAGGGGGGGAACGCAATCAGCCCCAGCATTTT

d_gene: NA
abundance: once
j_gene: TRBJ1-1
v_gene: TRBV7-9
CDR3aa: CASPSSRGGGTEAFF
CDR3nt: TGTGCCAGCCCCTCCTCGAGGGGGGGAGGAACTGAAGCTTTCTTT

d_gene: NA
abundance: NA
j_gene: TRBJ1-6
v_gene: TRBV4-2
CDR3aa: CASSQDRVNSPLHF
CDR3nt: TGTGCCAGCAGCCAGGACAGAGTTAATTCACCCCTCCACTTT

d_gene: TRBD2
abundance: NA
j_gene: TRBJ2-1
v_gene: TRBV11-2
CDR3aa: CASSLVAGVLGEFF
CDR3nt: TGTGCCAGCAGCTTAGTAGCGGGAGTACTTGGGGAGTTCTTC

d_gene: NA
abundance: NA
j_gene: TRBJ2-5
v_gene: TRBV6-5
CDR3aa: CATRGAKGAGTQYF
CDR3nt: TGTGCCACTCGCGGGGCCAAAGGAGCGGGGACCCAGTACTTC

d_gene: NA
abundance: NA
j_gene: TRBJ1-1
v_gene: TRBV29-1
CDR3aa: CRAGGRGNTEAFF
CDR3nt: TGCAGGGCGGGGGGTCGTGGGAACACTGAAGCTTTCTTT

d_gene: TRBD1
abundance: once
j_gene: TRBJ1-2
v_gene: TRBV6-5
CDR3aa: CASSSQDRAAGYTF
CDR3nt: TGTGCCAGCAGTTCCCAGGACAGGGCGGCTGGCTACACCTTC

d_gene: TRBD1
abundance: NA
j_gene: TRBJ1-1
v_gene: TRBV2
CDR3aa: CASSELGTENTEAFF
CDR3nt: TGTGCCAGCAGTGAACTTGGGACAGAGAACACTGAAGCTTTCTTT

d_gene: NA
abundance: NA
j_gene: TRBJ2-4
v_gene: TRBV6-5
CDR3aa: CASSYSTRAANIQYF
CDR3nt: TGTGCCAGCAGTTACTCGACCAGGGCAGCAAACATTCAGTACTTC

d_gene: TRBD1
abundance: once
j_gene: TRBJ1-2
v_gene: TRBV5-4
CDR3aa: CASNSGGQGKGYTF
CDR3nt: TGTGCCAGCAACTCGGGGGGACAGGGTAAGGGCTACACCTTC

d_gene: NA
abundance: NA
j_gene: TRBJ2-3
v_gene: TRBV6-1
CDR3aa: CASRVELAGDTQYF
CDR3nt: TGTGCCAGCAGGGTGGAACTAGCAGGGGATACGCAGTATTTT

d_gene: NA
abundance: NA
j_gene: TRBJ2-5
v_gene: TRBV28
CDR3aa: CASSLVKAGSETQYF
CDR3nt: TGTGCCAGCAGTTTAGTTAAGGCAGGGTCAGAGACCCAGTACTTC

d_gene: NA
abundance: NA
j_gene: TRBJ2-1
v_gene: TRBV5-4
CDR3aa: CASSLPLGQNNEQFF
CDR3nt: TGTGCCAGCAGCCTCCCTCTGGGCCAAAACAATGAGCAGTTCTTC

d_gene: NA
abundance: NA
j_gene: TRBJ2-6
v_gene: TRBV6-5
CDR3aa: CASSSTGSGANVLTF
CDR3nt: TGTGCCAGCAGTTCGACAGGATCTGGGGCCAACGTCCTGACTTTC

d_gene: TRBD2
abundance: NA
j_gene: TRBJ2-1
v_gene: TRBV19
CDR3aa: CASSPSGGHSYNEQFF
CDR3nt: TGTGCCAGTAGTCCAAGCGGGGGCCACTCCTACAATGAGCAGTTCTTC

d_gene: NA
abundance: NA
j_gene: TRBJ1-3
v_gene: TRBV9
CDR3aa: CASSVGLGQSGNTIYF
CDR3nt: TGTGCCAGCAGCGTAGGTTTGGGGCAGTCTGGAAACACCATATATTTT

d_gene: TRBD1
abundance: NA
j_gene: TRBJ1-1
v_gene: TRBV4-3
CDR3aa: CASSDRTGVKTEAFF
CDR3nt: TGCGCCAGCAGCGATCGGACAGGGGTGAAGACTGAAGCTTTCTTT

d_gene: TRBD2
abundance: once
j_gene: TRBJ2-3
v_gene: TRBV9
CDR3aa: CASSSRPSGRTDTQYF
CDR3nt: TGTGCCAGCAGCTCCCGTCCTAGCGGGAGGACAGATACGCAGTATTTT

d_gene: TRBD2
abundance: few
j_gene: TRBJ2-1
v_gene: TRBV7-2
CDR3aa: CASTYRTSGNNEQFF
CDR3nt: TGTGCCAGCACCTACAGGACTAGCGGAAACAATGAGCAGTTCTTC

d_gene: TRBD2
abundance: NA
j_gene: TRBJ2-6
v_gene: TRBV4-1
CDR3aa: CASSQDDKRGSSWGANVLTF
CDR3nt: TGCGCCAGCAGCCAAGATGATAAGCGGGGGAGCTCGTGGGGCGCCAACGTCCTGACTTTC

d_gene: NA
abundance: NA
j_gene: TRBJ1-2
v_gene: TRBV19
CDR3aa: CASSNLEGVSYGYTF
CDR3nt: TGTGCCAGTAGTAACTTGGAGGGCGTTAGCTATGGCTACACCTTC

d_gene: NA
abundance: NA
j_gene: TRBJ2-1
v_gene: TRBV7-9
CDR3aa: CASSLAGFNEQFF
CDR3nt: TGTGCCAGCAGCTTAGCCGGGTTCAATGAGCAGTTCTTC

d_gene: TRBD2
abundance: NA
j_gene: TRBJ2-1
v_gene: TRBV5-1
CDR3aa: CASSSGGTRMNNEQFF
CDR3nt: TGCGCCAGCAGCTCCGGGGGGACTAGGATGAACAATGAGCAGTTCTTC

d_gene: NA
abundance: once
j_gene: TRBJ1-1
v_gene: TRBV19
CDR3aa: CASSDISRVGTEAFF
CDR3nt: TGTGCCAGTAGTGACATCAGCAGGGTTGGCACTGAAGCTTTCTTT

d_gene: TRBD1
abundance: NA
j_gene: TRBJ1-1
v_gene: TRBV7-3
CDR3aa: CASSMGQGATEAFF
CDR3nt: TGTGCCAGCAGCATGGGACAGGGTGCCACTGAAGCTTTCTTT

d_gene: NA
abundance: once
j_gene: TRBJ1-6
v_gene: TRBV7-2
CDR3aa: CASSLTGVNSPLHF
CDR3nt: TGTGCCAGCAGCTTAACGGGAGTTAATTCACCCCTCCACTTT

d_gene: TRBD2
abundance: NA
j_gene: TRBJ2-7
v_gene: TRBV19
CDR3aa: CASSSLAGAAGEQYF
CDR3nt: TGTGCCAGTAGTTCCTTAGCGGGGGCCGCGGGCGAGCAGTACTTC

d_gene: NA
abundance: NA
j_gene: TRBJ2-2
v_gene: TRBV7-9
CDR3aa: CASRATSAGELFF
CDR3nt: TGTGCCAGCAGAGCGACTAGTGCCGGGGAGCTGTTTTTT

d_gene: TRBD1
abundance: NA
j_gene: TRBJ1-4
v_gene: TRBV10-3
CDR3aa: CAISEPGQAPFF
CDR3nt: TGTGCCATCAGTGAGCCGGGACAGGCCCCGTTTTTT

d_gene: NA
abundance: NA
j_gene: TRBJ2-3
v_gene: TRBV5-1
CDR3aa: CASSAWAGREDTQYF
CDR3nt: TGCGCCAGCAGCGCATGGGCTGGGCGCGAAGATACGCAGTATTTT

d_gene: TRBD2
abundance: NA
j_gene: TRBJ2-3
v_gene: TRBV5-1
CDR3aa: CASSLGGSGSTDTQYF
CDR3nt: TGCGCCAGCAGCTTGGGTGGTAGCGGGAGCACAGATACGCAGTATTTT

d_gene: NA
abundance: NA
j_gene: TRBJ1-1
v_gene: TRBV10-2
CDR3aa: CASSVQRNTEAFF
CDR3nt: TGCGCCAGCAGTGTACAGAGGAACACTGAAGCTTTCTTT

d_gene: NA
abundance: once
j_gene: TRBJ2-7
v_gene: TRBV19
CDR3aa: CASSIDPGRQYF
CDR3nt: TGTGCCAGTAGTATAGATCCAGGCAGACAGTACTTC

d_gene: TRBD1
abundance: NA
j_gene: TRBJ2-7
v_gene: TRBV7-9
CDR3aa: CASSPVTGAHEQYF
CDR3nt: TGTGCCAGCTCTCCCGTGACAGGGGCCCACGAGCAGTACTTC

d_gene: TRBD1
abundance: NA
j_gene: TRBJ2-7
v_gene: TRBV27
CDR3aa: CASSSTSSIGQDYEQYF
CDR3nt: TGTGCCAGCAGTTCAACATCCTCCATCGGACAGGACTACGAGCAGTACTTC

d_gene: NA
abundance: NA
j_gene: TRBJ2-1
v_gene: TRBV5-4
CDR3aa: CASSLLNEQFF
CDR3nt: TGTGCCAGCAGCTTATTAAATGAGCAGTTCTTC

d_gene: NA
abundance: NA
j_gene: TRBJ1-4
v_gene: TRBV5-1
CDR3aa: CASSLGSGLTNEKLFF
CDR3nt: TGCGCCAGCAGCTTGGGGTCAGGCCTTACTAATGAAAAACTGTTTTTT

d_gene: NA
abundance: NA
j_gene: TRBJ2-3
v_gene: TRBV7-6
CDR3aa: CASSPIGGPTDTQYF
CDR3nt: TGTGCCAGCAGTCCAATCGGAGGCCCCACAGATACGCAGTATTTT

d_gene: TRBD1
abundance: NA
j_gene: TRBJ1-1
v_gene: TRBV5-6
CDR3aa: CASSFGPDRRNTEAFF
CDR3nt: TGTGCCAGCAGCTTTGGACCGGACAGGAGGAACACTGAAGCTTTCTTT

d_gene: TRBD1
abundance: NA
j_gene: TRBJ2-1
v_gene: TRBV27
CDR3aa: CASSLSRTGFEQFF
CDR3nt: TGTGCCAGCAGTTTATCTCGGACAGGGTTTGAGCAGTTCTTC

d_gene: NA
abundance: NA
j_gene: TRBJ1-1
v_gene: TRBV19
CDR3aa: CASSSGPRVRGTEAFF
CDR3nt: TGTGCCAGTAGTAGTGGCCCGAGGGTTCGGGGCACTGAAGCTTTCTTT

d_gene: NA
abundance: once
j_gene: TRBJ2-7
v_gene: TRBV9
CDR3aa: CASGDPLTYEQYF
CDR3nt: TGTGCCAGCGGTGATCCCCTAACCTACGAGCAGTACTTC

d_gene: TRBD2
abundance: NA
j_gene: TRBJ2-5
v_gene: TRBV7-2
CDR3aa: CASSLEGRGTQYF
CDR3nt: TGTGCCAGCAGCTTAGAGGGGAGGGGGACCCAGTACTTC

d_gene: NA
abundance: NA
j_gene: TRBJ2-2
v_gene: TRBV7-2
CDR3aa: CASSARVTGELFF
CDR3nt: TGTGCCAGCAGCGCGAGGGTCACCGGGGAGCTGTTTTTT

d_gene: NA
abundance: NA
j_gene: TRBJ1-4
v_gene: TRBV9
CDR3aa: CASSDGQPNEKLFF
CDR3nt: TGTGCCAGCAGCGATGGACAGCCTAATGAAAAACTGTTTTTT

d_gene: TRBD1
abundance: once
j_gene: TRBJ2-3
v_gene: TRBV6-5
CDR3aa: CASTSNPGQGAQYF
CDR3nt: TGTGCCAGCACCTCCAACCCCGGGCAGGGGGCGCAGTATTTT